This T cell receptor (beta chain) came from a study of T cell responses to AZD1222 COVID-19 vaccine. Points on this clone: What it binds is unknown.

The repertoire was sequenced with immunoSEQ multiplex PCR; TCRdb's copy has only in-frame clones and lacks some. Of around 200,000 clones listed, approximately 94% were seen once; the top ten hold 1.6%. V lost 0 bases and J lost 7, with 6 bases in between. The V gene's germline CDR1 is MNHEY and CDR2 SVGAGI. The CDR3 is 12 residues long. Broader study findings: Among spike-specific TCRs, nearly half reportedly target unmutated variant regions. Most donors were white British and more were female, and clonal diversity was possibly underestimated. Seropositive at baseline were only six or seven AZD1222 recipients.

The chain is built from TRBV6-5 and TRBJ1-1; D gene ambiguous. The sample here was peripheral blood, taken 28 days after the second AZD1222 dose. The sequence was collected from an adult who received the AZD1222 COVID-19 vaccine. CDR3 loop: CASSYSGGEAFF. The CDR3 coding sequence is TGTGCCAGCAGTTACTCGGGAGGTGAAGCTTTCTTT.